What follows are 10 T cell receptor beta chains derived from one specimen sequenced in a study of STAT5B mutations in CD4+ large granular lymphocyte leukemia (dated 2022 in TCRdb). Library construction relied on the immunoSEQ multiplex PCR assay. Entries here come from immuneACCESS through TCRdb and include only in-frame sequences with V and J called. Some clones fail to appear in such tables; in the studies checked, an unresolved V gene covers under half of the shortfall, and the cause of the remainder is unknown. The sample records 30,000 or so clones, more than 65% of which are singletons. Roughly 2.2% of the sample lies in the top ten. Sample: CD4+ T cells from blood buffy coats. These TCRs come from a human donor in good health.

The CDR3 DNA sequence: TGTGCCTGGAGTAACGGGGGGACTGCCTTGTCACCCCTCCACTTT. Translating gives CAWSNGGTALSPLHF. V is TRBV30 and J is TRBJ1-6; D possibly corresponds to TRBD1 (5 bases). Deletions cut 2 bases from V and 10 bases from J, with 18 bases between. Germline V lookup: CDR1 GTSNPN, CDR2 SVGIG (reference sequence). CDR3 length: 15 amino acids.

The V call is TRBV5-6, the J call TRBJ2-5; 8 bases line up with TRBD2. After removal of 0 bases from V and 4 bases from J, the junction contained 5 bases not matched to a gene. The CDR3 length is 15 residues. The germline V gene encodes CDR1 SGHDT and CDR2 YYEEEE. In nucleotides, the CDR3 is TGTGCCAGCAGCTTGGCCGGGGGGGCCTCAGAGACCCAGTACTTC. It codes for CASSLAGGASETQYF.

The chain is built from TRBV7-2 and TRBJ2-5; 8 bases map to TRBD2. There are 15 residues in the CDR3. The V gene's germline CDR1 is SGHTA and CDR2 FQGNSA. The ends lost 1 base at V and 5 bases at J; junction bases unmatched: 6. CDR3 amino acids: CASSLVGLGRETQYF. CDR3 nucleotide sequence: TGTGCCAGCAGCTTAGTGGGACTAGGGAGGGAGACCCAGTACTTC.

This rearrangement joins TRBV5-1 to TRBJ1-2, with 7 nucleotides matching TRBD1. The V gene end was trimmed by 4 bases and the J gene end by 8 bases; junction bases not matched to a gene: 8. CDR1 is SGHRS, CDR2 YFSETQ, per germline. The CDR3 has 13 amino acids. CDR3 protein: CASSLTGTGGYTF. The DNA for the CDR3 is TGCGCCAGCAGCCTGACAGGGACCGGGGGCTACACCTTC.

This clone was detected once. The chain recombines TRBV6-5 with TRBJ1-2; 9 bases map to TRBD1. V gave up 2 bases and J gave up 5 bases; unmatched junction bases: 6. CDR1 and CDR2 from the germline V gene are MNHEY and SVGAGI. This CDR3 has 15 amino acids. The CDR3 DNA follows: TGTGCCAGCAGTTACCGCGTGGGACAGGGATATGGCTACACCTTC. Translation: CASSYRVGQGYGYTF.

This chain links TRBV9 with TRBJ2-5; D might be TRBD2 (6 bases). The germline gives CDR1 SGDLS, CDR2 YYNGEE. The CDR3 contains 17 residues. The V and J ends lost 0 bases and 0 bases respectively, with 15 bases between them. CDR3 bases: TGTGCCAGCAGCGTAGCGATTAGCGGAGGGTACCAAGAGACCCAGTACTTC. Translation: CASSVAISGGYQETQYF.

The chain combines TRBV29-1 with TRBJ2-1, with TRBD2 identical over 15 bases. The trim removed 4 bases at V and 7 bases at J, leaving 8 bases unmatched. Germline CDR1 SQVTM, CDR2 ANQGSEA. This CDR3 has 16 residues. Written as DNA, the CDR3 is TGCAGCGTTGGCAGGGGACTAGCGGGAGGTTTGAATGAGCAGTTCTTC. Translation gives CSVGRGLAGGLNEQFF.

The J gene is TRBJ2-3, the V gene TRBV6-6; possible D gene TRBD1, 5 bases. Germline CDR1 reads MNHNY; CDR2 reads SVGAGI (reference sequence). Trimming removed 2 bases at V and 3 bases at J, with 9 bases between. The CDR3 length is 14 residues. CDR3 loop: CASSYVRATDTQYF. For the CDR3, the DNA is TGTGCCAGCAGTTACGTCAGGGCGACAGATACGCAGTATTTT.

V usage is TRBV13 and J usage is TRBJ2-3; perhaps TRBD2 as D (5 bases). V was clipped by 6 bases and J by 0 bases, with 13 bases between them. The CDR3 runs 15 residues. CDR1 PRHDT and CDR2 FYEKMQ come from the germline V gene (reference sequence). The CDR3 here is CASRISPGSTDTQYF. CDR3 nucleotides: TGTGCCAGCAGAATCTCCCCGGGGAGCACAGATACGCAGTATTTT.

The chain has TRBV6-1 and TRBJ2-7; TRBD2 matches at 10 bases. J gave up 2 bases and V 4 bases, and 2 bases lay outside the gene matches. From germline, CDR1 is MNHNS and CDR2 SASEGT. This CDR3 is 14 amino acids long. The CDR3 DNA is TGTGCCAGCAGTGCTACTAGCGGGGCCTACGAGCAGTACTTC. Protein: CASSATSGAYEQYF.